This T cell receptor beta chain was retrieved from a study of cytomegalovirus exposure and HLA in healthy donors. Study-wide context: Of the donors genotyped, several hundred in all, 75% to 90% fell in the Caucasian-associated ancestry cluster.

With 60 Vbeta and 13 Jbeta primers, the PCR was carried out. Method: immunoSEQ multiplex PCR; TCRdb's copy keeps in-frame clones and lacks some. The sample has approximately 150,000 clones; more than 75% are singletons. In the case of this clone: Its target is unknown.

General study findings and limits: The productive fraction for most TCR beta V segments was about 87% or about 30% in an earlier analysis. Rare TCR sequences dominated, though some public TCRs recurred in many donors.

Sequencing used PBMCs. The TCR originated in a man younger than 35 in good health and CMV-seropositive.

The CDR3 reads CASSPPGIGEQFF. Written as DNA, the CDR3 is TGTGCCAGCAGCCCCCCGGGGATCGGTGAGCAGTTCTTC. The chain links TRBV5-4 to TRBJ2-1; possibly TRBD2 for D (5 bases). This CDR3 comprises 13 residues. From germline, CDR1 is SGHNT and CDR2 YYREEE (reference sequence). Trimming removed 4 bases at V and 9 bases at J, with 14 bases between.